Listed below are T cell receptor beta chains from one sample, sequenced in a study of cytomegalovirus exposure and HLA in healthy donors. Sequencing used immunoSEQ multiplex PCR; TCRdb keeps in-frame clones, though not all of them. The table records about 160,000 clones, 71% of them present only once. The sample was PBMCs. These receptors were obtained from a woman younger than 45 in good health and CMV-seronegative. CDR3s include the opening cysteine and the closing phenylalanine or tryptophan. D genes are given only for firm matches. The size field is filled for only some rows; it gives once, few, many or a size class.

clone size: -
J gene: TRBJ2-7
V gene: TRBV5-5
D gene: -
CDR3 protein: CASSQGTYEQYF
CDR3 DNA: TGTGCCAGCAGCCAGGGAACCTACGAGCAGTACTTC

clone size: -
J gene: TRBJ1-5
V gene: TRBV9
D gene: -
CDR3 protein: CASSPGEGGFSNQPQHF
CDR3 DNA: TGTGCCAGCAGCCCAGGGGAGGGGGGTTTTAGCAATCAGCCCCAGCATTTT

clone size: -
J gene: TRBJ2-7
V gene: TRBV27
D gene: -
CDR3 protein: CASSGSRGFYEQYF
CDR3 DNA: TGTGCCAGCTCCGGTTCCAGGGGATTCTACGAGCAGTACTTC

clone size: few
J gene: TRBJ1-6
V gene: TRBV27
D gene: -
CDR3 protein: CASSEDRVSPLHF
CDR3 DNA: TGTGCCAGCAGTGAGGACAGAGTTTCACCCCTCCACTTT

clone size: -
J gene: TRBJ2-2
V gene: TRBV30
D gene: -
CDR3 protein: CAWSGPGLNTGELFF
CDR3 DNA: TGTGCCTGGAGTGGCCCAGGCCTGAACACCGGGGAGCTGTTTTTT

clone size: -
J gene: TRBJ2-2
V gene: TRBV27
D gene: TRBD2
CDR3 protein: CASKAGTTLGGGELFF
CDR3 DNA: TGTGCCAGCAAGGCCGGGACTACCCTGGGCGGCGGGGAGCTGTTTTTT

clone size: few
J gene: TRBJ1-5
V gene: TRBV28
D gene: -
CDR3 protein: CASKGESNQPQHF
CDR3 DNA: TGTGCCAGCAAAGGGGAAAGCAATCAGCCCCAGCATTTT

clone size: -
J gene: TRBJ2-2
V gene: TRBV19
D gene: -
CDR3 protein: CASLDRWKTGELFF
CDR3 DNA: TGTGCCAGCTTGGACAGATGGAAGACCGGGGAGCTGTTTTTT

clone size: -
J gene: TRBJ1-2
V gene: TRBV7-9
D gene: TRBD1
CDR3 protein: CASRGRTGDNYGYTF
CDR3 DNA: TGTGCCAGCAGAGGAAGGACAGGGGATAACTATGGCTACACCTTC

clone size: -
J gene: TRBJ2-7
V gene: TRBV7-9
D gene: -
CDR3 protein: CASREDHPPYEQYF
CDR3 DNA: TGTGCCAGCAGGGAGGACCATCCCCCCTACGAGCAGTACTTC

clone size: -
J gene: TRBJ1-2
V gene: TRBV9
D gene: -
CDR3 protein: CASSAPGGPGSVGYTF
CDR3 DNA: TGTGCCAGCAGCGCTCCCGGGGGGCCAGGGTCAGTCGGCTACACCTTC

clone size: few
J gene: TRBJ2-3
V gene: TRBV29-1
D gene: -
CDR3 protein: CSVQQGSTDTQYF
CDR3 DNA: TGCAGCGTTCAACAGGGCAGCACAGATACGCAGTATTTT

clone size: -
J gene: TRBJ1-2
V gene: TRBV25-1
D gene: -
CDR3 protein: CASTPPGHHFGYPF
CDR3 DNA: TGTGCCAGCACCCCCCCCGGACATCACTTCGGCTACCCCTTC

clone size: -
J gene: TRBJ2-7
V gene: TRBV5-6
D gene: TRBD2
CDR3 protein: CASSQNRDYHYEQYF
CDR3 DNA: TGTGCCAGCAGCCAGAACCGGGACTACCACTACGAGCAGTACTTC

clone size: -
J gene: TRBJ2-3
V gene: TRBV4-3
D gene: TRBD1
CDR3 protein: CASSQDHRGTDTQYF
CDR3 DNA: TGCGCCAGCAGCCAAGACCACAGGGGGACAGATACGCAGTATTTT

clone size: once
J gene: TRBJ2-1
V gene: TRBV11-1
D gene: TRBD2
CDR3 protein: CASSFTSGAYNEQFF
CDR3 DNA: TGTGCCAGCAGCTTTACAAGCGGGGCATACAATGAGCAGTTCTTC

clone size: -
J gene: TRBJ2-3
V gene: TRBV18
D gene: -
CDR3 protein: CASSYTDTQYF
CDR3 DNA: TGTGCCAGCTCCTACACAGATACGCAGTATTTT